These T cell receptor beta chains were read from a single sample in a study of T cells in Graves' hyperthyroidism and ophthalmopathy. A single record per CDR3 protein comes from TCRdb applying MiXCR to the multiplex PCR reads. The repertoire holds roughly 200,000 distinct CDR3 sequences, with 15% to 20% as singletons. Sequenced input: blood. Source of these receptors: a man in his forties with Graves' hyperthyroidism. The CDR3 runs from the conserved cysteine through the conserved F or W. Fields, in order: clone size, V gene, J gene, CDR3 protein. Size is omitted from some rows. Given values are once, few, many or a class for expanded clones.

many	TRBV7-6	TRBJ2-5	CASSLGPQKTQYF
-	TRBV6-2/TRBV6-3	TRBJ2-7	CATSSSYEQYF
-	TRBV29-1	TRBJ2-7	CSVPGKGSYEQYF
many	TRBV30	TRBJ1-6	CAWSVDGRGNSPLHF
-	TRBV5-1	TRBJ2-5	CASSLNTGDQETQYF
-	TRBV15	TRBJ1-5	CATSSYRQGAGNQPQHF
few	TRBV9	TRBJ2-3	CASSVGPKDTQYF
many	TRBV11-2	TRBJ1-6	CASSQTWGQDSPLHF
many	TRBV7-9	TRBJ2-5	CASSQYIQETQYF
-	TRBV9	TRBJ2-1	CASSVGLAGGNEQFF
many	TRBV24-1	TRBJ2-7	CATSEAPRDYEQYF
-	TRBV7-3	TRBJ2-7	CASSSGLAGDEQYF
many	TRBV5-1	TRBJ2-2	CASSLARQNGELFF
-	TRBV3-1	TRBJ1-1	CASSLREGRWNDEAFF
-	TRBV29-1	TRBJ2-1	CSVEDQSGDSYNEQFF
many	TRBV5-5	TRBJ1-3	CASSLAGTGIGNTIYF
-	TRBV5-1	TRBJ1-1	CASSLEWRENTEAFF
-	TRBV6-1	TRBJ2-5	CASTPWGSGYQETQYF
many	TRBV20-1	TRBJ2-5	CSARDIQETQYF
many	TRBV6-1	TRBJ1-1	CASSPGQGVGEAFF
-	TRBV6-6	TRBJ2-6	CASSYALSGANVLTF
many	TRBV7-9	TRBJ2-3	CASSLVTGADTQYF
many	TRBV5-1	TRBJ2-5	CASSQKLASYQETQYF
many	TRBV12-3/TRBV12-4	TRBJ2-1	CASSLIRGRDNEQFF
-	TRBV2	TRBJ2-1	CASSEAGIRAFGEQFF
many	TRBV14	TRBJ2-7	CASSPGQATYSYEQYF
-	TRBV6-1	TRBJ2-5	CASLPPPGGQETQYF
few	TRBV30	TRBJ2-7	CAWSHTGTPHPEQYF
many	TRBV20-1	TRBJ1-4	CSAQGADEKLFF
many	TRBV28	TRBJ2-2	CASRSGAGELFF
-	TRBV10-3	TRBJ2-7	CAISEEKTYEQYF
many	TRBV7-3	TRBJ2-3	CASSLTNTDTQYF
many	TRBV30	TRBJ2-5	CAWRGLKETQYF
many	TRBV29-1	TRBJ1-3	CSVGTGSGNTIYF
many	TRBV5-1	TRBJ2-5	CASSKGQPQETQYF
many	TRBV28	TRBJ2-2	CASRGAGGNTGELFF
many	TRBV7-8	TRBJ1-1	CASSRRRNENTEAFF
-	TRBV19	TRBJ1-6	CAVKRAGDSNSPLHF
many	TRBV12-3/TRBV12-4	TRBJ2-3	CASSPLRGSTDTQYF
-	TRBV19	TRBJ2-3	CASSIGDGGADTQYF